The 15 T cell receptor beta chains below come from one sample, sequenced in a study of blood T cell repertoires in COVID-19. Measured with immunoSEQ multiplex PCR; TCRdb has only the in-frame clones, and not every one. This repertoire shows some 77,000 clones, around 88% found once; its top ten account for 6.5% to 9.5%. Sequencing input: peripheral blood. The source is a man aged 25-45 years with acute or convalescent COVID-19.

The chain is built from TRBV11-2 and TRBJ1-4, with D possibly TRBD1 on 6 matching bases. The germline V and J ends were trimmed by 6 bases and 5 bases, with 22 bases remaining between them. Germline V gives CDR1 SGHAT, CDR2 FQNNGV. This CDR3 spans 17 amino acids. Written as DNA, the CDR3 is TGTGCCAGCAGGACATGGGGATCAGCGAGGGGGAATGAAAAACTGTTTTTT. The encoded protein is CASRTWGSARGNEKLFF.

The J gene is TRBJ2-1, the V gene TRBV5-1, with D unclear. The V end was cut by 0 bases, the J end by 2 bases, with 9 bases between. The CDR3 is 15 residues long. Germline lookup yields CDR1 SGHRS and CDR2 YFSETQ. The CDR3 bases are TGCGCCAGCAGCTTGGTGCCCGCGACCTACAATGAGCAGTTCTTC. Protein: CASSLVPATYNEQFF.

The rearrangement links TRBV4-3 to TRBJ2-2; 7 nucleotides line up with TRBD1. Germline V gene sequence: CDR1 LGHNA, CDR2 YSLEER. V gave up 6 bases and J gave up 10 bases; unmatched junction bases: 8. The CDR3 has 13 residues. CDR3 region: CASSHDRAEELFF. In DNA, the CDR3 is TGCGCCAGCAGTCACGACAGGGCGGAGGAGCTGTTTTTT.

This chain connects TRBV6-5 to TRBJ2-3; a possible D gene is TRBD2 (6 bases). V was cut by 2 bases and J by 3 bases, with 12 bases left in between. The CDR3 sequence is 15 residues long. CDR1 is MNHEY and CDR2 is SVGAGI in the germline V gene. The CDR3 nucleotides are TGTGCCAGCAGTTACCGAGGGGCGGGAACAGATACGCAGTATTTT. Protein product: CASSYRGAGTDTQYF.

The chain carries TRBV29-1 and TRBJ1-1; weak D call: TRBD1 (6 bases). Trimming took 3 bases from V and 0 from J, leaving 23 bases between them. Germline values: CDR1 SQVTM, CDR2 ANQGSEA. This CDR3 has 18 amino acids. This CDR3 is CSVEGRQGTFYMNTEAFF. CDR3 DNA: TGCAGCGTTGAGGGCCGGCAGGGGACGTTCTACATGAACACTGAAGCTTTCTTT.

This clone was seen once. The rearrangement joins TRBV4-2 to TRBJ2-1, with D perhaps TRBD1 (6 bases). CDR3 size: 11 residues. The V and J ends lost 4 bases and 9 bases respectively, with 7 bases between them. The germline V gene encodes CDR1 LGHNA and CDR2 YNFKEQ. Here the CDR3 reads CASSRGPEQFF. The CDR3 DNA is TGTGCCAGCAGCCGGGGGCCTGAGCAGTTCTTC.

This chain links TRBV3-1 (or the pseudogene TRBV3-2) with TRBJ2-5; 9 nucleotides match TRBD2. This CDR3 spans 16 amino acids. Per germline, CDR1 LGHDT and CDR2 YNNKEL (reference sequence). J lost 4 bases, V lost 4 bases, and 10 bases had no gene match. CDR3 residues: CASSPSAGGWRETQYF. In nucleotides, the CDR3 is TGTGCCAGCAGCCCTTCCGCGGGGGGGTGGCGAGAGACCCAGTACTTC.

This chain links TRBV27 with TRBJ1-6; 7 bases agree with TRBD1. The V and J ends lost 0 bases and 8 bases, in that order; junction bases with no gene match: 4. Germline loops: CDR1 MNHEY, CDR2 SMNVEV (reference sequence). This CDR3 has 15 amino acids. The CDR3 region is CASSLSTRGYSPLHF. DNA for the CDR3: TGTGCCAGCAGTTTATCGACCAGGGGGTATTCACCCCTCCACTTT.

This clone was counted between two and nine times. V and J are TRBV27 and TRBJ2-7; 12 nucleotides align to TRBD2. Germline V gives CDR1 MNHEY, CDR2 SMNVEV (reference sequence). The CDR3 runs 14 residues. V lost 5 bases and J lost 7; bases outside the gene matches: 6. CDR3 region: CASSPSTSGREQYF. The CDR3 nucleotides read TGTGCCAGCAGTCCGTCGACTAGCGGGAGAGAGCAGTACTTC.

This chain uses TRBV6-6 with TRBJ2-2, with 9 bases matching TRBD1. Germline CDR1 is MNHNY and CDR2 is SVGAGI (reference sequence). The CDR3 runs 15 residues. V lost 5 bases, J lost 7 bases, and 8 bases stayed unmatched. CDR3 residues: CASSDGTGIFGELFF. The DNA for the CDR3 is TGTGCCAGCAGTGACGGGACAGGGATTTTCGGGGAGCTGTTTTTT.

The V gene is TRBV28, the J gene TRBJ2-7, with 8 bases matching TRBD2. Germline V gene sequence: CDR1 MDHEN, CDR2 SYDVKM. CDR3 length: 13 amino acids. Trimming removed 2 bases from V and 4 bases from J; junction bases left unmatched: 1. The CDR3 loop reads CASSLRGGYEQYF. The CDR3 DNA follows: TGTGCCAGCAGTTTACGGGGGGGGTACGAGCAGTACTTC.

The V gene is TRBV19, the J gene TRBJ1-4, with D uncertain. This CDR3 region has 15 residues. Germline CDR1 LNHDA, CDR2 SQIVND (reference sequence). V was shortened by 1 base and J by 8 bases, with 14 bases between the two germline ends. The CDR3 protein is CASSIVIAGGEKLFF. Here the CDR3 DNA reads TGTGCCAGTAGTATAGTCATTGCGGGTGGCGAAAAACTGTTTTTT. The full variable domain, in which reference TRBV19 and TRBJ1-4 provide the parts outside the CDR3, is DGGITQSPKYLFRKEGQNVTLSCEQNLNHDAMYWYRQDPGQGLRLIYYSQIVNDFQKGDIAEGYSVSREKKESFPLTVTSAQKNPTAFYLCASSIVIAGGEKLFFGSGTQLSVL.

This clone appeared once. The chain couples TRBV28 to TRBJ1-4; 8 bases match TRBD1. The junction had 6 bases not matched to a gene; V was cut back by 5 bases and J by 4 bases. The germline gives CDR1 MDHEN, CDR2 SYDVKM. This CDR3 comprises 15 residues. The chain's CDR3 is CASSPRQGLNEKLFF. Written as DNA, the CDR3 is TGTGCCAGCAGTCCACGACAGGGGCTTAATGAAAAACTGTTTTTT.

This clone was detected once. The genes are TRBV6-2 or TRBV6-3 and TRBJ2-2, with 7 nucleotides matching TRBD2. Germline CDR1 reads MNHEY; CDR2 reads SVGEGT. There are 17 residues in the CDR3. V lost 2 bases, J lost 1 base, and 7 bases stayed unmatched. The CDR3 sequence: CASSYGSGGRNTGELFF. CDR3 coding DNA: TGTGCCAGCAGTTACGGGTCGGGAGGAAGGAACACCGGGGAGCTGTTTTTT.

The chain combines TRBV7-9 with TRBJ2-3; the D gene is possibly TRBD1 (6 bases). The CDR3 is 16 amino acids. With 5 bases removed from V and 0 bases from J, the gap between germline ends came to 15 bases. The germline V gene has CDR1 SEHNR and CDR2 FQNEAQ (reference sequence). CDR3 DNA: TGTGCCAGCAGCCAACAGACAGGCCGAAGCACAGATACGCAGTATTTT. Amino acids: CASSQQTGRSTDTQYF.